This is a list of T cell receptor beta chains from one sample in a study of beta chain features in type 1 diabetes. Only in-frame clones appear in the TCRdb table, and some are missing; sequencing was by immunoSEQ multiplex PCR. Of 600,000 to 700,000 clones in the sample, roughly an eighth were seen once. The sequenced material came from naive CD4+ T cells from blood. The source of these receptors is a man in his late teens or twenties with type 1 diabetes. CDR3s include the opening cysteine and the closing phenylalanine or tryptophan. Each record gives: clone size, V gene, J gene, D gene, CDR3 DNA, CDR3 protein. A D gene is named only where the DNA matches it firmly. Only part of the rows carry a size: once, few, many, or a class if the clone is expanded.

>few|TRBV5-6|TRBJ2-2|-
TGTGCCAGCAGCTCGTTACCCCAGACCGGGGAGCTGTTTTTT
CASSSLPQTGELFF
>-|TRBV9|TRBJ2-7|-
TGTGCCAGCAGCCCCCGTAGCCCCCTGGGGTTCTACGAGCAGTACTTC
CASSPRSPLGFYEQYF
>few|TRBV10-3|TRBJ1-4|TRBD1
TGTGCCATCAGTACAGGGGGCAAAGGTGTTGAAAAACTGTTTTTT
CAISTGGKGVEKLFF
>-|TRBV7-9|TRBJ2-5|-
TGTGCCAGCAGCTTAGCCCTTACTAAGACCCAGTACTTC
CASSLALTKTQYF
>-|TRBV18|TRBJ2-7|-
TGTGCCAGCTCACCAGTCGGCAGGTCCTACGAGCAGTACTTC
CASSPVGRSYEQYF
>few|TRBV5-4|TRBJ1-2|-
TGTGCCAGCAGTCATACGGGCAGTGGCTTCTATGGCTACACCTTC
CASSHTGSGFYGYTF
>few|TRBV28|TRBJ1-5|TRBD1
TGTGCCAGCAGCAAAATCAGGGGGTTGAATCAGCCCCAGCATTTT
CASSKIRGLNQPQHF
>-|TRBV5-1|TRBJ1-2|-
TGCGCCAGCAGCAGTCAGGGGACCCATGGCTACACCTTC
CASSSQGTHGYTF
>few|TRBV30|TRBJ2-7|-
TGTGCCTGGAGTGTCCGGGACGAGCAGTACTTC
CAWSVRDEQYF
>-|TRBV19|TRBJ1-2|-
TGTGCCAGTAGTATTGGGGGAAACTATGGCTACACCTTC
CASSIGGNYGYTF
>few|TRBV10-3|TRBJ2-7|-
TGTGCCATCAGTGACGGAGGGGCCTACGAGCAGTACTTC
CAISDGGAYEQYF
>few|TRBV25-1|TRBJ1-5|-
TGTGCCAGCAGTGGTCCAGGGGGCAATCAGCCCCAGCATTTT
CASSGPGGNQPQHF
>-|TRBV13|TRBJ1-1|TRBD1
TGTGCCAGCAGCTTAGACGGACAGGGGGCCGTCACTGAAGCTTTCTTT
CASSLDGQGAVTEAFF
>-|TRBV28|TRBJ1-2|-
TGTGCCAGCAGCACTCCTAACTATGGCTACACCTTC
CASSTPNYGYTF
>-|TRBV10-2|TRBJ1-5|-
TGCGCCAGCAGTGACTCACAGGGAGCTCAGCCCCAGCATTTT
CASSDSQGAQPQHF
>-|TRBV11-2|TRBJ2-2|-
TGTGCCAGCAGCCCCCAGGCGAGCGGACTCACCGGGGAGCTGTTTTTT
CASSPQASGLTGELFF
>-|TRBV5-1|TRBJ2-7|TRBD2
TGCGCCAGCAGCTTGGAGCCTAGCGGGGGCAACGAGCAGTACTTC
CASSLEPSGGNEQYF
>-|TRBV5-1|TRBJ2-1|-
TGCGCCAGCAGCCGAACGGAGGGGGCCAGTGGTGAGCAGTTCTTC
CASSRTEGASGEQFF
>-|TRBV5-1|TRBJ2-1|-
TGCGCCAGCAGCTTGCGCCGGAGCTCCTACAATGAGCAGTTCTTC
CASSLRRSSYNEQFF
>-|TRBV30|TRBJ2-3|-
TGTGCCTGTTTCAGAAACCCTAGCACAGATACGCAGTATTTT
CACFRNPSTDTQYF
>few|TRBV7-9|TRBJ2-7|-
TGTGCCAGCAGCTTAACGGGGTTGCGGGGCGAGCAGTACTTC
CASSLTGLRGEQYF
>-|TRBV25-1|TRBJ1-6|-
TGTGCCAGCAGTGAGGGGCTGTCCTCTAAATCCCCCCTCCACTTT
CASSEGLSSKSPLHF
>-|TRBV6-4|TRBJ1-1|-
TGTGCCAGCAGTGAGAGTATCCACACTGAAGCTTTCTTT
CASSESIHTEAFF